The entry below gives a single T cell receptor (beta chain) sequence along with its context. Its antigen is not yet known. Base qualities are not provided; no much larger clone lies one nucleotide away. The CDR3 sequence holds 16 residues, the cysteine and phenylalanine included. The CDR3 DNA has 48 bases and is translated from base 1. Cut back by 6 bases and 2 bases, the V and J ends lie 18 bases apart. CDR1 is given as SNHLY and CDR2 as FYNNEI, both from the germline V gene. The data belong to a study of control samples from healthy donors and cancer patients (dated by TCRdb to between 2020 and 2021). Library preparation was by the immunoSEQ multiplex PCR assay. TCRdb provides this immuneACCESS table in a form limited to in-frame rearrangements. Some clones are lacking; in checked studies, under half of them reflect an unresolved V gene, and why the rest are absent is not known. The sample table lists tens of thousands of clones, around 87% of them with a count of one. The ten largest clones take up 20% of the sample.

This chain joins TRBV2 to TRBJ2-3; the D call could be TRBD1 or TRBD2, with each sharing 5 bases. This receptor was taken from a man aged 50 or older in good health. The material sequenced was blood. The CDR3 protein sequence reads: CASSTRDGRLTDTQYF. The nucleotide sequence reads as follows: TGTGCCAGCAGCACTCGGGACGGAAGGCTCACAGATACGCAGTATTTT.